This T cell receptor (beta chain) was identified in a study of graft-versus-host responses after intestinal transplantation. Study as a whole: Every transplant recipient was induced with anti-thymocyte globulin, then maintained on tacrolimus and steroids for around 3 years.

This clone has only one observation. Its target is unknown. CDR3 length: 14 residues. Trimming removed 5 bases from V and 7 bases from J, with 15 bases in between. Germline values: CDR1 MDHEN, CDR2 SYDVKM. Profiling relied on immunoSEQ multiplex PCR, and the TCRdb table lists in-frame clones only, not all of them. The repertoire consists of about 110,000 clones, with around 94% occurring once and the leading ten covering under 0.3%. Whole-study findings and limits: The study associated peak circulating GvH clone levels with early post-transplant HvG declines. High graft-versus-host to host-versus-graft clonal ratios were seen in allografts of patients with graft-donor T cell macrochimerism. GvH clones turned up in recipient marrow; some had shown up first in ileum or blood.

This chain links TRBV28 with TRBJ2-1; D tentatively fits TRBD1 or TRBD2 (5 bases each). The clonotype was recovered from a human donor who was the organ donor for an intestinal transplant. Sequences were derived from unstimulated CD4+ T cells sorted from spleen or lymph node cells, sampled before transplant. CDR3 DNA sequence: TGTGCCAGCAGTGGTCGTGGGGGAAGGAATGAGCAGTTCTTC. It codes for CASSGRGGRNEQFF.